This TCR beta chain was identified during a study of regulatory T cells. CDR3 length: 13 residues. V was shortened by 4 bases and J by 3 bases, with 10 bases between the two germline ends. From germline, CDR1 is SGHRS and CDR2 YFSETQ. Study observations and caveats: In CD3G-deficient patients, conventional CD4+ T cells were enriched for hydrophobic CDR3 residues at positions 6 and 7.

For this clone: Its antigen is currently unknown.

Amplification used 52 TRBV primers and 13 TRBJ primers. The table came from immunoSEQ multiplex PCR; TCRdb's copy has only in-frame clones and leaves some out. The sample has around 29,000 clones; 85% to 95% are singletons. Sequencing was performed on conventional CD4+ T cells sorted from blood. The source of this sequence is a person aged 18 to 35 with CD3G deficiency. The V gene is TRBV5-1, the J gene TRBJ2-5; either TRBD1 or TRBD2 may fit D (5 bases each). The CDR3 here is CASSPRGEETQYF. In DNA form, the CDR3 reads TGCGCCAGCAGCCCAAGGGGAGAAGAGACCCAGTACTTC.